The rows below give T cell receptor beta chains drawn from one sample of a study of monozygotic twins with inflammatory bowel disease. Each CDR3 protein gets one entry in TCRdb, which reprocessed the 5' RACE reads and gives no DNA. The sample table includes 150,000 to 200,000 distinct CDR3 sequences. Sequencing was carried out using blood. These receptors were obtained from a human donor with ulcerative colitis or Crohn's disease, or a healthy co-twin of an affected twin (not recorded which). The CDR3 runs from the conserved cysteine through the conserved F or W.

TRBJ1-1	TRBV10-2	CASSENWDSTEAFF
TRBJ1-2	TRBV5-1	CASSNQQGQDGYTF
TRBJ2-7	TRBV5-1	CASSLGRTTYEQYF
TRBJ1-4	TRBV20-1	CSANPEGGTGSEKLFF
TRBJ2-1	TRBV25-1	CASSVGRGIMVEQFF
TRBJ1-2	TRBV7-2	CASSRPQGPRSIGYTF
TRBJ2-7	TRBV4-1	CASSMTGERAYEQYF
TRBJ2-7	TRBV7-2	CASSWDVGYYEQYF
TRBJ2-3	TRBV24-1	CATSDLRGQDTDTQYF
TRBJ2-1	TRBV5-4	CASSSRGVGNEQFF
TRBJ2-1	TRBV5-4	CASSLVGESPNHEQFF
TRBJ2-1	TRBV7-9	CASSPHSSFRSYNEQFF
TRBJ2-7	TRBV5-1	CASSLESSGSFAEQYF
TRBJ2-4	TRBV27	CASSLGGLGNIQYF
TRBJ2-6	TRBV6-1	CASRPVGNSGANVLTF
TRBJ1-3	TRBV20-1	CSTWGGARNTIYF
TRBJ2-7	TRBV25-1	CASSEMATGLYEQYF
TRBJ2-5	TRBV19	CASSRTQTQETQYF
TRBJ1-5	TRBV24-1	CATSDGRGPNQPQHF
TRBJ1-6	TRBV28	CASSKTGNSPLHF
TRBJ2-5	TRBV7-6	CASSKRQGLRKETQYF
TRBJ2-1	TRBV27	CASSSDRGNEQFF
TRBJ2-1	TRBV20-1	CSASRLAGVGEQFF
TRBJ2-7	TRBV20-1	CSARSGQGVYEQYF
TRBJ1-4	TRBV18	CASSRSPGQSSTNEKLFF
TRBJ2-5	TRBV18	CASSPVGAETQYF
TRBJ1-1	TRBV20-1	CSASLGRDTEAFF